These 27 T cell receptor beta chains share one sample of origin, sequenced in a study of T cell repertoires in cytomegalovirus infection. Their antigens remain unidentified. TCRdb redid the calling of the reads with MiXCR, one entry per CDR3 protein. The table shows some 220,000 distinct CDR3 sequences, with around two fifths occurring only once. This specimen was CD8+ T cells from cultured PBMCs, taken from culture after CMV antigen stimulation. The source is a human donor in good health (CMV status not recorded). Some clones in this sample may be carry-over from other donors' samples.

V usage is TRBV7-3 and J usage is TRBJ1-1; 9 bases fit TRBD1. This CDR3 has 16 residues. J was trimmed by 7 bases and V by 2 bases; bases with no gene match: 11. CDR1 and CDR2 (germline): SGHTA, FQGTGA. The CDR3 spells CASSLGHRGRGGEAFF. CDR3 sequence (DNA): TGTGCCAGCAGCTTAGGACACAGGGGGCGCGGGGGTGAAGCTTTCTTT.

This chain joins TRBV28 and TRBJ2-7, with 7 positions matching TRBD1. Germline V gives CDR1 MDHEN, CDR2 SYDVKM. Trimming at V came to 7 bases and at J to 0 bases, leaving 9 bases not matched to a gene. The CDR3 runs 15 residues. This CDR3 reads CASTKPGTASYEQYF. The CDR3 DNA is TGTGCCAGCACGAAACCCGGGACAGCCTCCTACGAGCAGTACTTC.

This clonotype was recorded many times. V is TRBV7-2 and J is TRBJ2-1; TRBD1 is a possible D gene (6 bases). The CDR3 consists of 13 residues. V lost 5 bases to trimming and J lost 8 bases, with 13 bases between them. Per the germline V gene, CDR1 is SGHTA and CDR2 is FQGNSA. The CDR3, as DNA: TGTGCCAGCAGCCTAACAGGGAGCCATGAGCAGTTCTTC. Translating it yields CASSLTGSHEQFF.

V gene TRBV10-3 combines with J gene TRBJ2-7, with a weak D call TRBD1 (5 bases). Germline values: CDR1 ENHRY, CDR2 SYGVKD. The CDR3 contains 14 residues. V lost 3 bases to trimming and J lost 0 bases, with 9 bases between them. This chain's CDR3 is CAISDYDSSYEQYF. CDR3 nucleotides: TGTGCCATCAGTGATTACGACAGCTCCTACGAGCAGTACTTC.

V usage is TRBV27 and J usage is TRBJ1-4, with D tentatively TRBD1 (6 bases). V lost 5 bases and J 4 bases, leaving 11 bases between the germline ends. The CDR3 is 14 amino acids. CDR1 is MNHEY and CDR2 is SMNVEV in the germline V gene (reference sequence). CDR3 protein: CASSPGQLNEKLFF. The CDR3 region has the DNA TGTGCCAGCAGTCCCGGACAGCTTAATGAAAAACTGTTTTTT.

The V and J genes are TRBV7-9 and TRBJ1-6; no definite D call. In germline, CDR1 is SEHNR, CDR2 FQNEAQ (reference sequence). CDR3 length: 15 residues. Trimming took off 5 bases at V and 7 bases at J, with 15 bases between the two ends. The CDR3 here is CASSPPPSNNSPLHF. DNA of the CDR3: TGTGCCAGCAGCCCCCCGCCCAGTAACAATTCACCCCTCCACTTT.

The CDR3 loop is CASRPSSGRAIGEQFF. Here the CDR3 DNA reads TGTGCCAGCAGACCTTCTAGCGGGAGGGCTATTGGTGAGCAGTTCTTC. V gene TRBV27 combines with J gene TRBJ2-1, with TRBD2 matching over 12 bases. Per germline, CDR1 MNHEY and CDR2 SMNVEV (reference sequence). J gave up 9 bases and V 6 bases, and 12 bases lay outside the gene matches. This CDR3 has 16 amino acids.

There are a few counts of this clonotype. The V gene is TRBV7-6, the J gene TRBJ2-7; D may be TRBD1 (6 bases). This CDR3 is built from 15 residues. V lost 2 bases and J lost 2, with 13 bases in between. Germline V gene sequence: CDR1 SGHVS, CDR2 FNYEAQ. The CDR3 sequence is CASSLRRTDTYEQYF. CDR3 sequence (DNA): TGTGCCAGCAGCTTACGCCGGACAGACACCTACGAGCAGTACTTC.

The rearrangement uses TRBV27 and TRBJ1-2; weak D call: TRBD1 (6 bases). In germline, CDR1 is MNHEY, CDR2 SMNVEV (reference sequence). There are 14 residues in the CDR3. Deletions cut 2 bases from V and 4 bases from J, with 11 bases between. CDR3 bases: TGTGCCAGCAGTTTAGGACAGACACGCTATGGCTACACCTTC. Its protein product is CASSLGQTRYGYTF.

This clonotype was observed a handful of times. The gene calls are TRBV7-2 and TRBJ2-3; 8 bases are a match to TRBD2. This CDR3 has 16 amino acids. V lost 0 bases and J lost 0; bases outside the gene matches: 2. Germline CDR1 reads SGHTA; CDR2 reads FQGNSA. CDR3 sequence reads: CASSLAKRGSTDTQYF. For the CDR3, the DNA is TGTGCCAGCAGCTTAGCGAAGCGGGGGAGCACAGATACGCAGTATTTT.

The sample holds a few counts of this clonotype. The chain carries TRBV12-5 and TRBJ1-5; D remains unclear. V lost 1 base, J lost 4 bases, and 11 bases lay in between. Per germline, CDR1 LGHNT and CDR2 FRNRAP. The CDR3 extends over 15 amino acids. CDR3 amino acids: CASGLAVEGNQPQHF. In DNA, the CDR3 is TGTGCTAGTGGTTTGGCGGTGGAGGGAAATCAGCCCCAGCATTTT. Complete variable domain (other parts from reference TRBV12-5 and TRBJ1-5): DARVTQTPRHKVTEMGQEVTMRCQPILGHNTVFWYRQTMMQGLELLAYFRNRAPLDDSGMPKDRFSAEMPDATLATLKIQPSEPRDSAVYFCASGLAVEGNQPQHFGDGTRLSIL.

This clonotype turned up a few times. The V call is TRBV27, the J call TRBJ2-5, with no clear D. The CDR3 totals 10 residues. CDR1 and CDR2 from the germline V gene are MNHEY and SMNVEV (reference sequence). V was trimmed by 8 bases and J by 1 base, leaving 2 bases between them. The CDR3 loop reads CASGQETQYF. The CDR3 DNA follows: TGTGCCAGCGGCCAAGAGACCCAGTACTTC.

This clonotype was picked up many times. The V and J genes are TRBV7-2 and TRBJ2-3; D call uncertain. The CDR3 is 14 residues long. With 5 bases removed from V and 6 bases from J, the gap between germline ends came to 15 bases. The germline gives CDR1 SGHTA, CDR2 FQGNSA. CDR3 protein: CASSPSASSDTQYF. The DNA for the CDR3 is TGTGCCAGCAGCCCATCTGCTTCATCGGATACGCAGTATTTT.

This clonotype occurred a few times. The chain joins TRBV28 to TRBJ2-5; the match to TRBD2 covers 10 bases. This CDR3 has 15 residues. The germline gives CDR1 MDHEN, CDR2 SYDVKM. V gave up 8 bases and J gave up 3 bases; unmatched junction bases: 9. This chain's CDR3 is CASGRRLAGEETQYF. Written as DNA, the CDR3 is TGTGCCAGCGGCAGGCGGCTAGCGGGAGAAGAGACCCAGTACTTC.

This rearrangement joins TRBV18 to TRBJ2-7, with D perhaps matching TRBD1 (6 bases). The CDR3 covers 13 residues. In germline, CDR1 is KGHSH, CDR2 LQKENI. The ends were cut back, 1 base at V and 3 bases at J, with 7 bases in the middle. CDR3 nucleotide sequence: TGTGCCAGCTCACCACAACAGGGCTACGAGCAGTACTTC. Translation: CASSPQQGYEQYF.

This chain links TRBV5-4 with TRBJ1-2, with D perhaps TRBD1 (6 bases). Looked up from germline, CDR1 is SGHNT and CDR2 is YYREEE (reference sequence). Trimming pared 5 bases from V and 7 bases from J, leaving 15 bases between. CDR3 size: 13 residues. CDR3 nucleotides: TGTGCCAGCAGGTTTGGACAGCAAGGTGGCTACACCTTC. The encoded protein is CASRFGQQGGYTF.

The chain is built from TRBV5-6 and TRBJ2-7; 9 bases align to TRBD2. Looked up from germline, CDR1 is SGHDT and CDR2 is YYEEEE. With 3 bases clipped from V and 4 bases from J, the junction kept 11 bases outside the gene matches. The CDR3 contains 16 residues. CDR3 residues: CASSWIRSSGRYEQYF. The CDR3 DNA sequence: TGTGCCAGCAGCTGGATTCGGTCCAGCGGGAGGTACGAGCAGTACTTC.

Worth noting for this clonotype: The junction and the germline gene differ at one end; a read error may be behind it. The chain couples TRBV9 to TRBJ2-1; D not certain. This CDR3 is built from 13 residues. Per germline, CDR1 SGDLS and CDR2 YYNGEE. This chain's CDR3 is CASSVPSRNELFF. CDR3 DNA sequence: TGTGCCAGCAGCGTCCCGAGCCGTAATGAGCTGTTCTTC. Full variable domain (rest looked up from reference TRBV9 and TRBJ2-1): DSGVTQTPKHLITATGQRVTLRCSPRSGDLSVYWYQQSLDQGLQFLIQYYNGEERAKGNILERFSAQQFPDLHSELNLSSLELGDSALYFCASSVPSRNELFFGPGTRLTVL.

This clonotype was seen more than once but under ten times. The J gene is TRBJ2-7, the V gene TRBV7-9; D might be TRBD1 (6 bases). Germline CDR1 and CDR2: SEHNR and FQNEAQ (reference sequence). Trimming shortened V by 6 bases and J by 2 bases, and 17 bases separated the two germline ends. This CDR3 is 15 amino acids long. This chain's CDR3 is CASSSSSGDPYEQYF. The CDR3 DNA follows: TGTGCCAGCAGTTCCTCTTCAGGGGATCCCTACGAGCAGTACTTC.

There are a few counts of this clonotype. The chain links TRBV27 to TRBJ2-7; 8 bases line up with TRBD2. This CDR3 has 14 residues. Trimming at V came to 5 bases and at J to 6 bases, leaving 9 bases not matched to a gene. Per the germline V gene, CDR1 is MNHEY and CDR2 is SMNVEV (reference sequence). CDR3 bases: TGTGCCAGCAGTAGATCGGGAGGGGAGATCGAGCAGTACTTC. Translation gives CASSRSGGEIEQYF.

This clonotype was picked up many times. This sequence joins TRBV7-2 and TRBJ1-5; D gene uncertain. With 3 bases removed from V and 0 bases from J, the gap between germline ends came to 15 bases. The CDR3 contains 17 residues. The V gene's germline CDR1 is SGHTA and CDR2 FQGNSA. The CDR3 region has the DNA TGTGCCAGCAGCTTGCTGCCCAGTGACTATAGCAATCAGCCCCAGCATTTT. Translated: CASSLLPSDYSNQPQHF.

Note on this clonotype: Because it lacks the conserved phenylalanine or tryptophan at the end, this CDR3 is likely a read error. This chain connects TRBV4-3 to TRBJ2-7; a possible D gene is TRBD2 (6 bases). From germline, CDR1 is LGHNA and CDR2 YSLEER. There are 17 residues in the CDR3. V was trimmed by 0 bases and J by 1 base, leaving 16 bases between them. CDR3 protein: CASSQDPRLRGSYEQYL. The CDR3 DNA is TGCGCCAGCAGCCAAGACCCCAGACTACGGGGGTCCTACGAGCAGTACTTA.

The rearrangement uses TRBV3-1 and TRBJ2-1, with D unclear. The V gene lost 0 bases and the J gene lost 8 bases, with 11 bases spanning the gap. This CDR3 is built from 14 residues. The germline V gene encodes CDR1 LGHDT and CDR2 YNNKEL (reference sequence). The CDR3 nucleotides are TGTGCCAGCAGCCAAGAAGTCCGACTCGATGAGCAGTTCTTC. This encodes CASSQEVRLDEQFF.

The chain combines TRBV4-1 with TRBJ2-2; 7 bases match TRBD1. Germline V gene lookup returns CDR1 MGHRA and CDR2 YSYEKL. This CDR3 has 15 amino acids. The trim removed 4 bases at V and 5 bases at J, leaving 7 bases unmatched. The CDR3 nucleotides are TGCGCCAGCAGCCCTGAACAGGGGTTAACCGGGGAGCTGTTTTTT. This sequence encodes CASSPEQGLTGELFF.

This clonotype has ten or more counts. This rearrangement joins TRBV7-2 to TRBJ2-5; TRBD1 agrees at 8 bases. The germline gives CDR1 SGHTA, CDR2 FQGNSA. V gave up 4 bases and J gave up 7 bases; unmatched junction bases: 17. The CDR3 consists of 17 residues. The CDR3, as DNA: TGTGCCAGCAGCTACCCTAGGGTTCCAGGGGGCTTGGGGACCCAGTACTTC. This gives the protein CASSYPRVPGGLGTQYF. The full variable domain, in which reference TRBV7-2 and TRBJ2-5 provide the parts outside the CDR3, is GAGVSQSPSNKVTEKGKDVELRCDPISGHTALYWYRQSLGQGLEFLIYFQGNSAPDKSGLPSDRFSAERTGGSVSTLTIQRTQQEDSAVYLCASSYPRVPGGLGTQYFGPGTRLLVL.

The V call is TRBV2, the J call TRBJ2-7, with D perhaps TRBD1 (6 bases). Germline CDR1 reads SNHLY; CDR2 reads FYNNEI. With 11 bases removed from V and 5 bases from J, the gap between germline ends came to 22 bases. The CDR3 extends over 14 amino acids. CDR3 loop: CAGKRAGEGDEQYF. For the CDR3, the DNA is TGTGCCGGCAAACGGGCAGGGGAAGGGGACGAGCAGTACTTC. The full variable domain, rest sourced from reference TRBV2 and TRBJ2-7, is EPEVTQTPSHQVTQMGQEVILRCVPISNHLYFYWYRQILGQKVEFLVSFYNNEISEKSEIFDDQFSVERPDGSNFTLKIRSTKLEDSAMYFCAGKRAGEGDEQYFGPGTRLTVT.

The gene calls are TRBV28 and TRBJ2-3; perhaps TRBD2 as D (6 bases). This CDR3 comprises 15 residues. V lost 5 bases, J lost 0 bases, and 12 bases lay in between. CDR1 and CDR2 from the germline V gene are MDHEN and SYDVKM. The CDR3 DNA reads as TGTGCCAGCAGTCCCCCGGAGGGCAGCACAGATACGCAGTATTTT. Encoded protein: CASSPPEGSTDTQYF.